The source of this T cell receptor beta chain is a study of cytomegalovirus exposure and HLA in healthy donors. CDR3 length equals 13 residues. V lost 3 bases and J 1 base, leaving 8 bases between the germline ends. Germline CDR1 SGDLS, CDR2 YYNGEE. The PCR used 60 Vbeta and 13 Jbeta primers. Libraries were prepared by immunoSEQ multiplex PCR; TCRdb keeps only in-frame clonotypes and omits some of them. The table lists around 190,000 clones, about 79% of them singletons. The gene calls are TRBV9 and TRBJ2-7; D unclear. Sample: PBMCs. This sequence was found in a girl aged 2 to 10 in good health and CMV-seropositive. CDR3: CASSDRSSYEQYF. DNA for the CDR3: TGTGCCAGCAGCGACAGATCGTCCTACGAGCAGTACTTC. The full variable domain, completed using reference TRBV9 and TRBJ2-7, is DSGVTQTPKHLITATGQRVTLRCSPRSGDLSVYWYQQSLDQGLQFLIQYYNGEERAKGNILERFSAQQFPDLHSELNLSSLELGDSALYFCASSDRSSYEQYFGPGTRLTVT.